This TCR beta chain was identified in a study of OX40 agonist ivuxolimab in advanced cancers. Study overall: Each dose-escalation patient presented with hepatocellular carcinoma, melanoma, renal cell or head and neck cancer.

Points from the study as a whole: Undetermined was the antigen specificity of the expanded peripheral T cells. Among T cells, CD8+ cells averaged more expanded clones than CD4+ cells.

Germline V gene sequence: CDR1 SGHNT, CDR2 YENEEA. The length of the CDR3 is 14 residues. The trim removed 5 bases at V and 9 bases at J, leaving 10 bases unmatched. Blood was sampled at baseline, cycle 4 day 1, and cycle 7 day 1. Some clones are missing from TCRdb's copy, which holds only in-frame ones; the method was immunoSEQ multiplex PCR. The sample consists of about 69,000 clones, 87% of them appearing once. Note on this clone: Antigen unknown.

The receptor's source is an adult with an advanced solid tumor such as melanoma, head and neck, liver or kidney cancer. The sequencing here drew on CD4+ or CD8+ T cells sorted from blood, taken in a trial of the OX40 agonist ivuxolimab. The chain carries TRBV11-3 and TRBJ2-1, with TRBD2 matching over 7 bases. The CDR3 spells CASSPGWEGSEQFF. The CDR3 DNA is TGTGCCAGCAGCCCCGGGTGGGAGGGCAGTGAGCAGTTCTTC.